The clone carrying this T cell receptor beta chain has only a few counts. What it binds is not known. Other DNA sequences of this sample code for an identical CDR3. The source of the sample is a study of T cell responses to AZD1222 COVID-19 vaccine. Study-level findings and limits: Donors skewed white British and female; clonal diversity was possibly underestimated. At baseline, seropositivity was found in only six AZD1222 recipients.

This table comes from immunoSEQ multiplex PCR, and its TCRdb copy is limited to in-frame clones, with some not included. The data show 55,000 to 90,000 clones, 82% seen once. V lost 4 bases to trimming and J lost 4 bases; unmatched junction nucleotides: 3. Germline V lookup: CDR1 LGHDT, CDR2 YNNKEL (reference sequence). The length of the CDR3 is 13 residues. The chain joins TRBV3-1 (or the pseudogene TRBV3-2) to TRBJ2-7; 8 bases align to TRBD1. The material was peripheral blood, obtained on day 0 of AZD1222 vaccination. The receptor was derived from an adult in good health. The CDR3 nucleotides are TGTGCCAGCAGCCCCCGGACAGGGTACGAGCAGTACTTC. The encoded protein is CASSPRTGYEQYF.